This TCR beta chain was profiled in a study of CD8 T cells in ankylosing spondylitis (dated by TCRdb to 2017 to 2019). Concerning the study at large: T cell receptor beta repertoires were profiled in healthy donors and ankylosing spondylitis patients so that disease-linked TCR variants could be found. Peripheral blood samples were taken, and synovial fluid was additionally collected from ankylosing spondylitis patients. In total, the full study cohort was made up of 95 to 110 healthy donors and 25 to 30 ankylosing spondylitis patients.

Sequencing instrument: Illumina HiSeq 2500. TCR beta libraries were prepared by quantitative 5'-RACE with molecular barcodes. The published analysis was carried out like this. A new computational method, built on a probabilistic model of VDJ rearrangement, was used to identify disease-linked TCR variants. TCRdb's own reprocessing of the public reads used fastp at Q25 and MiXCR and kept productive beta chains. One record per CDR3 amino acid sequence lists the most common genes and DNA. These V and J calls rely on TCRdb rather than the paper's analysis. In this sample the table shows about 250,000 distinct CDR3 sequences, more than 25% of which occur a single time. The leading ten clones occupy around 4.2% of the sample. This clonotype was recorded a few times. Its cognate antigen has yet to be identified. One base away there is no much larger clone; base qualities are not given. Points the paper makes about the study in general: The disease-linked clones were reported to be significantly enriched in matched synovial fluid samples from ankylosing spondylitis patients. Some motif variants were previously reported in synovial fluid and blood of reactive arthritis patients, suggesting common disease-initiation mechanisms. In peripheral blood, the disease-linked clones were found at relatively low frequencies and had a CD8+ phenotype. Blood from ankylosing spondylitis patients appeared to be characterized by a TCR beta motif composed of several highly homologous amino acid variants.

The material sequenced was blood, either unsorted or a sorted T cell fraction (not recorded which). The clonotype comes from a male donor with ankylosing spondylitis or in good health (not recorded which).

The CDR3: CASSSLTLTEAFF. The nucleotide sequence reads as follows: TGTGCCAGCAGTTCGTTGACCCTCACTGAAGCTTTCTTT. The chain is encoded by TRBV6-2 or TRBV6-3 joined to TRBJ1-1; no confident D gene assignment can be made. Reading from cysteine to phenylalanine, the CDR3 counts 13 amino acids. The kept DNA is CDR3 alone, 39 bases in frame from the first base. Via the germline V gene, CDR1 is MNHEY and CDR2 SVGEGT. V loses 4 bases of germline sequence and J loses 4 bases, and the interval between the two ends is 10 bases.